A single sample gave rise to the 10 T cell receptor beta chains below, sequenced in a study of early T cells in non-severe SARS-CoV-2 infection. TCRdb recomputed calls from the 5' RACE reads with MiXCR, one row per CDR3 protein. This sample carries fewer than 100,000 distinct CDR3 sequences, more than 5% of them seen once, and the ten largest clones take just under 8%. The source material was whole blood. These receptor sequences come from an adult who was a healthcare worker with PCR-confirmed SARS-CoV-2 infection or an uninfected control (not recorded which).

This clonotype was recorded at least ten times. DNA of the CDR3: TGCAGCGTCCGGGGACAGGGCCCCTCTGGAAACACCATATATTTT. It codes for CSVRGQGPSGNTIYF. The rearrangement joins TRBV29-1 to TRBJ1-3, with TRBD1 identical over 9 bases. The CDR3 is 15 amino acids. The V segment lost 6 bases and the J segment 0 bases; nucleotides outside the gene matches: 6. The germline V gene has CDR1 SQVTM and CDR2 ANQGSEA.

This clonotype was seen repeatedly, ten times or more. CDR3 in amino acids: CASSSSPGSYGYTF. Here the CDR3 DNA reads TGTGCCAGCAGCTCCTCACCGGGGAGCTATGGCTACACCTTC. This chain joins TRBV7-2 and TRBJ1-2; the D is unclear. Per germline, CDR1 SGHTA and CDR2 FQGNSA. This CDR3 is built from 14 residues. V was shortened by 4 bases and J by 4 bases, with 13 bases between the two germline ends.

This clonotype was counted at least ten times. The chain combines TRBV20-1 with TRBJ2-2; D is possibly TRBD1 (6 bases). The CDR3 extends over 15 amino acids. CDR1 and CDR2 from the germline V gene are DFQATT and SNEGSKA (reference sequence). V shed 5 bases and J shed 1 base, with 14 bases lying between them. CDR3 sequence: CSARPGQLNTGELFF. Here the CDR3 DNA reads TGCAGTGCTCGTCCGGGACAACTGAACACCGGGGAGCTGTTTTTT.

This clonotype appeared many times. The V gene is TRBV5-4, the J gene TRBJ2-1, with 7 bases aligning to TRBD2. The CDR3 runs 15 residues. Germline V gene lookup returns CDR1 SGHNT and CDR2 YYREEE (reference sequence). V shed 1 base and J 4 bases; nucleotides not matched to a gene: 5. This chain's CDR3 is CASSLSGTHYNEQFF. The CDR3 DNA follows: TGTGCCAGCAGCTTGAGCGGGACCCATTACAATGAGCAGTTCTTC.

Comment on this clonotype: A junction end diverges from the germline sequence, so it may reflect a read error. The chain has TRBV3-1 and TRBJ2-1; 11 bases are a match to TRBD2. CDR3 length: 15 residues. Germline V CDR1 and CDR2: LGHDT, YNNKEL (reference sequence). The CDR3 sequence is CASRYSGRVSNEQLF. The CDR3 nucleotides are TGTGCCAGCAGATATAGCGGGAGGGTAAGCAATGAGCAGCTCTTC.

About this clonotype itself: Since a much larger clone is just one base distant, this may be a read error. The CDR3 reads CACSGEGLVEQYF. The CDR3 DNA follows: TGCGCCTGCAGTGGTGAAGGGCTGGTCGAGCAGTACTTC. This rearrangement joins TRBV10-1 to TRBJ2-7, with unresolved D. Germline CDR1 reads WNHNN; CDR2 reads SYGVQD (reference sequence). The CDR3 has 13 residues.

The rearrangement uses TRBV3-1 and TRBJ2-3; TRBD1 might be the D (6 bases). The CDR3 has 17 amino acids. V was cut by 5 bases and J by 0 bases, with 18 bases left in between. The germline V gene has CDR1 LGHDT and CDR2 YNNKEL (reference sequence). CDR3 amino acids: CASSKLNQGKSTDTQYF. The CDR3 DNA sequence: TGTGCCAGCAGCAAACTCAACCAGGGGAAAAGCACAGATACGCAGTATTTT.

This clonotype was picked up many times. The chain combines TRBV6-4 with TRBJ1-1, with D possibly TRBD1 on 6 matching bases. Trimming cost V 3 bases and J 6 bases, with 14 bases left between them. CDR1 and CDR2 from the germline V gene are MRHNA and SNTAGT. The CDR3 consists of 14 residues. CDR3 nucleotide sequence: TGTGCCAGCAGTGAGCGTCCGGGGGCACCTGAAGCTTTCTTT. Its translation is CASSERPGAPEAFF.

The V and J genes are TRBV7-2 and TRBJ2-1; the D gene could be TRBD1 or TRBD2 (5 bases each). The V and J ends lost 3 bases and 5 bases respectively, with 14 bases between them. Germline V gene data show CDR1 as SGHTA and CDR2 as FQGNSA. The CDR3 has 15 residues. The DNA of the CDR3 is TGTGCCAGCAGCTTGGCAGGGACCGCACACAATGAGCAGTTCTTC. Protein: CASSLAGTAHNEQFF.

This clonotype was picked up many times. The V and J genes are TRBV7-9 and TRBJ2-3, with no clear D. This CDR3 contains 12 residues. The V end lost 1 base, the J end lost 6 bases, and 5 bases lay between the germline ends. CDR1 and CDR2 from the germline V gene are SEHNR and FQNEAQ (reference sequence). The CDR3 protein is CASSLDRDTQYF. In nucleotides, the CDR3 is TGTGCCAGCAGCTTAGATCGGGATACGCAGTATTTT.